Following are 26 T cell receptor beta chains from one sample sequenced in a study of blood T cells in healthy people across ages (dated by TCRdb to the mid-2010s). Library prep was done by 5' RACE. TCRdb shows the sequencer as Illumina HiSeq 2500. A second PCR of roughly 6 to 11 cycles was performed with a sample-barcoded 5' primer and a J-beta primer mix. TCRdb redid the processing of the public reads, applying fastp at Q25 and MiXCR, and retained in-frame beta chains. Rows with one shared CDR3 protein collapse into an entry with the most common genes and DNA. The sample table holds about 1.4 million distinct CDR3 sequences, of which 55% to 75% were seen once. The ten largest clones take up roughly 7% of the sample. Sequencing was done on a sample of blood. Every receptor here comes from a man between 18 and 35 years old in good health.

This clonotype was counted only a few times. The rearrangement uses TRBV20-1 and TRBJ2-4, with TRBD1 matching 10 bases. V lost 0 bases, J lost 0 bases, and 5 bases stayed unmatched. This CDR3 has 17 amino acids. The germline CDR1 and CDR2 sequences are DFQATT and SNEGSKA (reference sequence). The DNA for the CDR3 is TGCAGTGCTAGAGACTGGGGACAGGGGCTAGCCAAAAACATTCAGTACTTC. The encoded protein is CSARDWGQGLAKNIQYF.

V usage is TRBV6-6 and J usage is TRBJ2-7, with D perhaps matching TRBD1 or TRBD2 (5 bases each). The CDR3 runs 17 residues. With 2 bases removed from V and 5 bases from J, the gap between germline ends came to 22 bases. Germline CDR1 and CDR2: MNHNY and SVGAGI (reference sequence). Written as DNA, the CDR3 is TGTGCCAGCAGTTACATTGTCGGCGAGAGGGGTCCCAACGAGCAGTACTTC. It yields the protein CASSYIVGERGPNEQYF.

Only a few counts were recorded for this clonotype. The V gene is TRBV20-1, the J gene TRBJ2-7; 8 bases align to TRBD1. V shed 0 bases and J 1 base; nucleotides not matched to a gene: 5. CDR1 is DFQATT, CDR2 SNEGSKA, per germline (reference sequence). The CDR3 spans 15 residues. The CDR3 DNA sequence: TGCAGTGCTAGAGATCGGACAGGGATATCCTACGAGCAGTACTTC. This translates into CSARDRTGISYEQYF.

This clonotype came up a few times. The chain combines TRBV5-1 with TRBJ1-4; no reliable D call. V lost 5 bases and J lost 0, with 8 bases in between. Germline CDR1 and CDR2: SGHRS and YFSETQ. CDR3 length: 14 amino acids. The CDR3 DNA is TGCGCCAGCAGGCCAGGACCAACTAATGAAAAACTGTTTTTT. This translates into CASRPGPTNEKLFF.

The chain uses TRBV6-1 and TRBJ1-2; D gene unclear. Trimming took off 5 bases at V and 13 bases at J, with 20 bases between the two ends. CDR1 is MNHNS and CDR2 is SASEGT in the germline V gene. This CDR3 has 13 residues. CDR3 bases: TGTGCCAGCAGTAACCCGGAACAGTGGTCTGTCACCTTC. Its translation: CASSNPEQWSVTF.

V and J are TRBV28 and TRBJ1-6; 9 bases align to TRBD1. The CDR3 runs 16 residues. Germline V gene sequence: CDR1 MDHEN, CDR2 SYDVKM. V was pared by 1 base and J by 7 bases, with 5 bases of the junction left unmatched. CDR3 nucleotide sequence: TGTGCCAGCAGTTTATCGATGGACAGGGGAAATTCACCCCTCCACTTT. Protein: CASSLSMDRGNSPLHF.

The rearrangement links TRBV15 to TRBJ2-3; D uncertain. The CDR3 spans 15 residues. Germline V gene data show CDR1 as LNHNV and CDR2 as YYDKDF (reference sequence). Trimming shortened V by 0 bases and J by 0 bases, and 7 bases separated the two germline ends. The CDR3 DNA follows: TGTGCCACCAGCAGAGAGAGATTGAGCACAGATACGCAGTATTTT. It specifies CATSRERLSTDTQYF.

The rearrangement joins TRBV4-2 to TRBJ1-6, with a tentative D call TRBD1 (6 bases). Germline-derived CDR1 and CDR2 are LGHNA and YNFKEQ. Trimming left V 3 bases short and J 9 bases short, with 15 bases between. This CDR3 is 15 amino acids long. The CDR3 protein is CASSQKVQGSSPLHF. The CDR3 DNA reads TGTGCCAGCAGCCAGAAGGTCCAGGGGAGTTCACCCCTCCACTTT.

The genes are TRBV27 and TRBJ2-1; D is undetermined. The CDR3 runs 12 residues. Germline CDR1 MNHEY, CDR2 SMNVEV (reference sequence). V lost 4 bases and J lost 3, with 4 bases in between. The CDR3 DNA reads TGTGCCAGCAGTTCTATCTACAATGAGCAGTTCTTC. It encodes CASSSIYNEQFF.

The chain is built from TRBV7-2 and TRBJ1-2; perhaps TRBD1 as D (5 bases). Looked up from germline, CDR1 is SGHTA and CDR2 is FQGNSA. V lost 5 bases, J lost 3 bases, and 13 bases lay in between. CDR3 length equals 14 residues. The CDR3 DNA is TGTGCCAGCAGCCCCATTAGGGGAGACTATGGCTACACCTTC. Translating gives CASSPIRGDYGYTF.

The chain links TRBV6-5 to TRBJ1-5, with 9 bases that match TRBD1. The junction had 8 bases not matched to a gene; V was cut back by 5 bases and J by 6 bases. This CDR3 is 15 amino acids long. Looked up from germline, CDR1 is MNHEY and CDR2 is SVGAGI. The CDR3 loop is CASSGGQGFGQPQHF. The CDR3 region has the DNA TGTGCCAGCAGTGGGGGACAGGGCTTCGGTCAGCCCCAGCATTTT.

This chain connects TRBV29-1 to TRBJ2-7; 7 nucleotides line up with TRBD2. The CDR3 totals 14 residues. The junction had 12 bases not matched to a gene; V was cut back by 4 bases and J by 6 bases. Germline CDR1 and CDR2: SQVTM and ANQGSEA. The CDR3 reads CSVGQISGLREQYF. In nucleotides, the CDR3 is TGCAGCGTTGGCCAGATTAGCGGGCTCCGCGAGCAGTACTTC.

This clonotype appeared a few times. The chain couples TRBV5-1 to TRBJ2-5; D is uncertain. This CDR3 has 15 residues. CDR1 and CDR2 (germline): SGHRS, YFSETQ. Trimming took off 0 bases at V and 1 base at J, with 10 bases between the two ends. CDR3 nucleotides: TGCGCCAGCAGCTTGGTTTTGGACCTCCAAGAGACCCAGTACTTC. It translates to CASSLVLDLQETQYF.

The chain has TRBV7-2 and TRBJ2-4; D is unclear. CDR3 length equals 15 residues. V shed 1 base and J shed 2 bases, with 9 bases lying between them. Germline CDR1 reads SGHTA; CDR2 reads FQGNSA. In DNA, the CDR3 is TGTGCCAGCAGCTTAGTATGGGGTACCAAAAACATTCAGTACTTC. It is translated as CASSLVWGTKNIQYF.

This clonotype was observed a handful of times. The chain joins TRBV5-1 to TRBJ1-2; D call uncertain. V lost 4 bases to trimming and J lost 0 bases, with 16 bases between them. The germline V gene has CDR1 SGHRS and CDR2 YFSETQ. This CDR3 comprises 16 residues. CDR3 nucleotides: TGCGCCAGCAGCCCGGGCCTTAAAAGGGCTAACTATGGCTACACCTTC. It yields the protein CASSPGLKRANYGYTF.

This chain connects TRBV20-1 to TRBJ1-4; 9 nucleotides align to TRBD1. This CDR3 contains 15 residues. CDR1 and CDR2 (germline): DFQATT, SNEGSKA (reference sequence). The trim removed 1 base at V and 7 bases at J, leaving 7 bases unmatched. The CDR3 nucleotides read TGCAGTGCTAGAGGTTTGGGACAGGGTTTTGAAAAACTGTTTTTT. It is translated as CSARGLGQGFEKLFF.

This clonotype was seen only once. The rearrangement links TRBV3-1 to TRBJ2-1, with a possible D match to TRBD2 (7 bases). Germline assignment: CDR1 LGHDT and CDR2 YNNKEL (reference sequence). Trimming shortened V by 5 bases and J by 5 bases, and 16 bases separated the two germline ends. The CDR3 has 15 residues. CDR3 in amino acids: CASSKGGVTDNEQFF. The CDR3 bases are TGTGCCAGCAGCAAAGGGGGGGTTACAGACAATGAGCAGTTCTTC.

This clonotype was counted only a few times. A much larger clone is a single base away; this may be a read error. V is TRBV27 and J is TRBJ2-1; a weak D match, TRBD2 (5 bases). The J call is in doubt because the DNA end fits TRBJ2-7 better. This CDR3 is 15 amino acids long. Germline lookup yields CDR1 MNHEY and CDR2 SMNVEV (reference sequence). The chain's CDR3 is CASSLGRGSYNEQYF. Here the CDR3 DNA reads TGTGCCAGCAGCCTGGGGAGAGGCTCCTACAATGAGCAGTACTTC.

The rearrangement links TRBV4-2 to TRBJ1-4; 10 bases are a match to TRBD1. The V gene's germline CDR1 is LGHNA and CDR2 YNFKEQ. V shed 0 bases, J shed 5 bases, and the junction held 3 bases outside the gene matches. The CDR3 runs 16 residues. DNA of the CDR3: TGTGCCAGCAGCCAAGATGACAGGGGGCGGAATGAAAAACTGTTTTTT. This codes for CASSQDDRGRNEKLFF.

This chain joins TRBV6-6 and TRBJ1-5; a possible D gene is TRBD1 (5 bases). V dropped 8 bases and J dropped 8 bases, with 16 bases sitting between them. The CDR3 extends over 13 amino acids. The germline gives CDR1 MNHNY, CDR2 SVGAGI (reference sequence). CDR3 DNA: TGTGCCAGCTGGACCGGGACGGGGGAGCCCCAGCATTTT. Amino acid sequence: CASWTGTGEPQHF.

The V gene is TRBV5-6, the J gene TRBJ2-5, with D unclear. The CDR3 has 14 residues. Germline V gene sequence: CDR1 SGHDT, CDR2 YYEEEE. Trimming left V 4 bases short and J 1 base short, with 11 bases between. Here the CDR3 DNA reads TGTGCCAGCAGCATCCACCCGGTCCAAGAGACCCAGTACTTC. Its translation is CASSIHPVQETQYF.

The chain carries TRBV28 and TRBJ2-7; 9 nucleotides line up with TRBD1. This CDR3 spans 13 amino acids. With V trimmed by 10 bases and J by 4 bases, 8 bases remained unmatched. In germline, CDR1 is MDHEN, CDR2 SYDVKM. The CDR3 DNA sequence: TGTGCCATCGGGACAGGGCCTAGGTACGAGCAGTACTTC. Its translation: CAIGTGPRYEQYF.

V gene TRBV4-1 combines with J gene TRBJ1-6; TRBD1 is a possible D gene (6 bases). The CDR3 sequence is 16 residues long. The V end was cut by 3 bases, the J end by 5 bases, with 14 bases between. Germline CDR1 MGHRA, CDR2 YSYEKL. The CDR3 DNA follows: TGCGCCAGCAGCCAGAGAGGACAGAAAGATAATTCACCCCTCCACTTT. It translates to CASSQRGQKDNSPLHF.

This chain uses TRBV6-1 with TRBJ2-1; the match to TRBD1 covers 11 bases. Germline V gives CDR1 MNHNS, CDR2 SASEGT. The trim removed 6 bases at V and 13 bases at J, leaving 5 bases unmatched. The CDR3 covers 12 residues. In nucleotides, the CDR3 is TGTGCCAGCAGGCCGGGACAGGGGGAACAGTTCTTC. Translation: CASRPGQGEQFF.

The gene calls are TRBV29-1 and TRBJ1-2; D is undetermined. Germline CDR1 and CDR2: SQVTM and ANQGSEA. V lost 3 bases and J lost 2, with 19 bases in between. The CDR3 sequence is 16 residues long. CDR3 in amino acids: CSVESSPVSRNYGYTF. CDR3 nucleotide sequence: TGCAGCGTTGAGTCGTCTCCGGTCTCAAGGAACTATGGCTACACCTTC.

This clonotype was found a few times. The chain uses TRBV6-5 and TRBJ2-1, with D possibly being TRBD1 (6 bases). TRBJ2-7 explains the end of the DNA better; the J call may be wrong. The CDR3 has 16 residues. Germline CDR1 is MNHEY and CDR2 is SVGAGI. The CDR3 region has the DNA TGTGCCAGCAGTTTACCTCCAGGGGATTCGTCCTACGAGCAGTACTTC. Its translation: CASSLPPGDSSYEQYF.